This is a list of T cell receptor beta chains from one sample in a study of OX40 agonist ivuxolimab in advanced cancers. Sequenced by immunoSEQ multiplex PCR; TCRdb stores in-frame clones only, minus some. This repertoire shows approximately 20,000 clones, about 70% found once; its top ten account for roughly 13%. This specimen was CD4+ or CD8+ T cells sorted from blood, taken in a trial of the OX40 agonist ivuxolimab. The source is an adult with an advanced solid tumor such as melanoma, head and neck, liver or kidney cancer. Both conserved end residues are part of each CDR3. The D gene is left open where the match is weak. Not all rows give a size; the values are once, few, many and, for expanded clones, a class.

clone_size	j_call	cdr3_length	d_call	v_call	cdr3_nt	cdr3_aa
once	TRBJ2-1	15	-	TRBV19	TGTGCCAGTAGTACTAGGGGTAGGCGATACGAGGAGCAGTTCTTC	CASSTRGRRYEEQFF
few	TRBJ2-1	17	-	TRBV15	TGTGCCACCAGCGGAGAGGTAGGCGGACCTACTGTCGATGAGCAGTTCTTC	CATSGEVGGPTVDEQFF
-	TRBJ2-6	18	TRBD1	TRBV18	TGTGCCAGCTCCCGACAGGGACAGGCTCTCTCTGGGGCCAACGTCCTGACTTTC	CASSRQGQALSGANVLTF
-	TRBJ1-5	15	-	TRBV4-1	TGCGCCAGCAGCCAAGACCCCGGGATAGGTCAGCCCCAGCATTTT	CASSQDPGIGQPQHF
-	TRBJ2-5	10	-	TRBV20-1	TGCAGTGCTAGCGGAGAGACCCAGTACTTC	CSASGETQYF
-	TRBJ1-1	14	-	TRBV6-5	TGTGCCAGCAGTTATGTTGGAGCGAACACTGAAGCTTTCTTT	CASSYVGANTEAFF
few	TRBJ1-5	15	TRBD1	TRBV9	TGTGCCAGCAGCCCAGGGACAGCAGTTTATCAGCCCCAGCATTTT	CASSPGTAVYQPQHF
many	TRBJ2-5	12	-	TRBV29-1	TGCAGCGTCTCCTCATTAGGGGAGACCCAGTACTTC	CSVSSLGETQYF
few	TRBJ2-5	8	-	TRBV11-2	TGTGCCAGCAGCCCCTTGCACTTC	CASSPLHF
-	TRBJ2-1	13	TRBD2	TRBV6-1	TGTGCCAGCAGTATCGGGCGGGGGAATGAGCAGTTCTTC	CASSIGRGNEQFF
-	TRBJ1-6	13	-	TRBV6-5	TGTGCCAGCAGGGGGGCAGGGGTTTCACCCCTCCACTTT	CASRGAGVSPLHF
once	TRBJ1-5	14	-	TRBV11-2	TGTGCCAGCAGCTTAGACGGGTGGGATCAGCCCCAGCATTTT	CASSLDGWDQPQHF
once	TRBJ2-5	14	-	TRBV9	TGTGCCAGCAGCGAGGTCGCAGTCTCAGAGACCCAGTACTTC	CASSEVAVSETQYF
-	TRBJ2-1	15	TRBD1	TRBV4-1	TGCGCCAGCAGCCAAGGGGACAGACTATACAATGAGCAGTTCTTC	CASSQGDRLYNEQFF
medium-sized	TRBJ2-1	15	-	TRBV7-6	TGTGCCAGCAGCTTAGATTCCTCCCTGGGGCGTGAGCAGTTCTTC	CASSLDSSLGREQFF
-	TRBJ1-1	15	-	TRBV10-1	TGCGCCAGCAGCCCAGAGAAGGTAGCGAACACTGAAGCTTTCTTT	CASSPEKVANTEAFF
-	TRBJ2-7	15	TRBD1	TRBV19	TGTGCCAGTAGTTTATTACAGGGGAGTCAGTACGAGCAGTACTTC	CASSLLQGSQYEQYF
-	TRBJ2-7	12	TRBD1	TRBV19	TGTGCCAGCGGACAGGGGGCATACGAGCAGTACTTC	CASGQGAYEQYF
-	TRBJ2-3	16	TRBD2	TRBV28	TGTGCCGCGGGAGGGACTAGCTGGGAGATGGGAGATACGCAGTATTTT	CAAGGTSWEMGDTQYF
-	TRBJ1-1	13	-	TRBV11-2	TGTGCCAGCAGCCAGACAGGGAACACTGAAGCTTTCTTT	CASSQTGNTEAFF
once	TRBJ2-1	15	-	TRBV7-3	TGTGCCAGCAGCTCCGTTTTCGGGCCCTACAATGAGCAGTTCTTC	CASSSVFGPYNEQFF
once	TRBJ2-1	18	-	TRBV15	TGTGCCACCAGCAGAGATCGGTCAGGGATGAGCTCCTACAATGAGCAGTTCTTC	CATSRDRSGMSSYNEQFF
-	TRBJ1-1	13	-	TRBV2	TGTGCCAGCAGTGAGCGAGTGATGGGTGAAGCTTTCTTT	CASSERVMGEAFF
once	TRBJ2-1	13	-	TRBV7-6	TGTGCCAGCAGCTTTGATTCCTACAATGAGCAGTTCTTC	CASSFDSYNEQFF
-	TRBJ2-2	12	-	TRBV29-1	TGCAGCGCCCACATTCACACCGGGGAGCTGCTTTTT	CSAHIHTGELLF
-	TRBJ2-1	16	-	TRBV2	TGTGCCAGCAGTGGGCCGGCCGGGCTAGCCTCGTATGAGCAGTTCTTC	CASSGPAGLASYEQFF
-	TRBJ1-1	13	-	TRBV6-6	TGTGCCAGCAGTTACTCGAGTATGGAGGAAGCTTTCTTT	CASSYSSMEEAFF
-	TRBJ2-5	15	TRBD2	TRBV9	TGTGCCAGCAGCCCGGGAGGGGGGTCCGGGGAGACCCAGTACTTC	CASSPGGGSGETQYF
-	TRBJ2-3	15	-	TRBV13	TGTGCCAGCAGCTTTACTTCGTGGGCCGGGGATACGCAGTATTTT	CASSFTSWAGDTQYF
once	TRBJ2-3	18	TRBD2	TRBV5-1	TGCGCCAGCAGCTTGGCCGCGGTTAGCGGGGTTTTCACAGATACGCAGTATTTT	CASSLAAVSGVFTDTQYF
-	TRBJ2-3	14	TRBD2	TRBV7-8	TGTGCCAGCAGCAGAGCGGGGGTGACAGATACGCAGTATTTT	CASSRAGVTDTQYF
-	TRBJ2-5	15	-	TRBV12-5	TGTGCTAGTGGTTTGAACGGACTGCCTGGGGAGACCCAGTACTTC	CASGLNGLPGETQYF
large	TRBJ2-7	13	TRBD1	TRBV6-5	TGTGCCAGCACCCGGACAGGGGGCTACGAGCAGTACTTC	CASTRTGGYEQYF
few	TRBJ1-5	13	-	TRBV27	TGTGCCAGCAGTTTCGTTAGTGATCAGCCCCAGCATTTT	CASSFVSDQPQHF
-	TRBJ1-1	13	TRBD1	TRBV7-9	TGTGCCAGCAGGGACAGGGAGAACACTGAAGCTTTCTTT	CASRDRENTEAFF
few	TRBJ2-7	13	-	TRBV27	TGTGCCAGCAGTTTATCCCCCACCTACGAGCAGTACTTC	CASSLSPTYEQYF
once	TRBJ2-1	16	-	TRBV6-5	TGTGCCAGCAGTTACGAAGGCGGGTCGTCCTACAATGAGCAGTTCTTC	CASSYEGGSSYNEQFF
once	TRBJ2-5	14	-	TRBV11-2	TGTGCCAGCAGCTTAGCGGACGGTCAAGAGACCCAGTACTTC	CASSLADGQETQYF
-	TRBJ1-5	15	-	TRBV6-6	TGTGCCAGCAGAGAGGGGGTTTATAGCAATCAGCCCCAGCATTTT	CASREGVYSNQPQHF
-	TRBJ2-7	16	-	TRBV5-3	TGTGCCAGAAGCTGCCCCGGACATTTAAGCTCCTACGAGCAGTACTTC	CARSCPGHLSSYEQYF
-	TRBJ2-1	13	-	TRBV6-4	TGTGCCAGCAGTTTCGAGGGGAGCTATGAGCAGTTCTTC	CASSFEGSYEQFF
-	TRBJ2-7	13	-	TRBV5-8	TGTGCCAGCAGCCGCCGGTTGGGTGTTGAGCAGTACTTC	CASSRRLGVEQYF
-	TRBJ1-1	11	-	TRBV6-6	TGTGCCAGCAGTTCCAACACTGAAGCTTTCTTT	CASSSNTEAFF
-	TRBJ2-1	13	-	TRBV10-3	TGTGCCATCAGTGAGGAGCTTAACAATGAGCAGTTCTTC	CAISEELNNEQFF
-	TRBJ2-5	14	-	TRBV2	TGTGCCAGCGCGTCGGCAGGGGGGTGGGAGACCCAGTACTTC	CASASAGGWETQYF
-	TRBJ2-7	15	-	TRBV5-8	TGTGCCAGCAGCTCAGCTGGGGCCCGCGGCTACGAGCAGTACTTC	CASSSAGARGYEQYF
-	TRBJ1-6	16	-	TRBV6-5	TGTGCCAGCAGTTTGGAAGGGACATCCTATAATTCACCCCTCCACTTT	CASSLEGTSYNSPLHF
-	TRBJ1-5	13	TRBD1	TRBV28	TGTGCCAGCAGTGCCAGGGGGGGGCAGCCCCAGCATTTT	CASSARGGQPQHF
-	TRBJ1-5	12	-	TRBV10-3	TGTGCCATCAGTGAGGGGGGGATGGCCCAACATTTT	CAISEGGMAQHF
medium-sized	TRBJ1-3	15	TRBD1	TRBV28	TGTGCCAGCAGTACCGGACAGGGGTGGGGAAACACCATATATTTT	CASSTGQGWGNTIYF